A single sample is the source of the 26 T cell receptor beta chains below, sequenced in a study of cytotoxic CD8 clonotypes in ibrutinib-treated CLL. The data were produced by immunoSEQ multiplex PCR, yet TCRdb's version contains in-frame clones alone and is incomplete. This sample has approximately 74,000 clones, with 80% found just once. The sample consisted of PBMCs, taken at disease progression, from a patient treated with ibrutinib. The receptors were gathered from a human donor with chronic lymphocytic leukemia.

The V and J genes are TRBV7-2 and TRBJ2-7; D may be TRBD1 (6 bases). Germline V gives CDR1 SGHTA, CDR2 FQGNSA. V was shortened by 3 bases and J by 3 bases, with 9 bases between the two germline ends. This CDR3 contains 13 residues. The CDR3 sequence: CASSFTGFYEQYF. The CDR3 DNA reads as TGTGCCAGCAGCTTTACAGGGTTCTACGAGCAGTACTTC.

V is TRBV9 and J is TRBJ1-5; unclear D gene. V was clipped by 0 bases and J by 2 bases, with 6 bases between them. The CDR3 loop spans 14 amino acids. CDR1 is SGDLS, CDR2 YYNGEE, per germline. This CDR3 reads CASSVDAGNQPQHF. The CDR3 nucleotides read TGTGCCAGCAGCGTAGATGCGGGCAATCAGCCCCAGCATTTT.

The chain uses TRBV15 and TRBJ2-7; TRBD1 might be the D (6 bases). Germline values: CDR1 LNHNV, CDR2 YYDKDF (reference sequence). This CDR3 has 15 amino acids. The V end lost 1 base, the J end lost 6 bases, and 16 bases lay between the germline ends. The CDR3 sequence is CATSRGGTFSGEQYF. CDR3 DNA sequence: TGTGCCACCAGCAGAGGGGGGACATTCTCAGGCGAGCAGTACTTC.

The count of this clone is one. The V gene is TRBV18, the J gene TRBJ2-7, with D unresolved. Germline values: CDR1 KGHSH, CDR2 LQKENI. The CDR3 sequence is 13 residues long. The V gene lost 6 bases and the J gene lost 3 bases, with 12 bases spanning the gap. CDR3 coding DNA: TGTGCCAGCTCCTTCGGAGAGAACTACGAGCAGTACTTC. This translates into CASSFGENYEQYF.

The CDR3 sequence: CASSDRGQANQPQHF. DNA for the CDR3: TGTGCCAGCAGTGACCGCGGACAGGCTAATCAGCCCCAGCATTTT. The chain joins TRBV2 to TRBJ1-5, with TRBD1 identical over 7 bases. Germline V gene sequence: CDR1 SNHLY, CDR2 FYNNEI. This CDR3 is built from 15 residues. The V and J ends lost 3 bases and 4 bases, in that order; junction bases with no gene match: 6. The full variable domain, completed using reference TRBV2 and TRBJ1-5, is EPEVTQTPSHQVTQMGQEVILRCVPISNHLYFYWYRQILGQKVEFLVSFYNNEISEKSEIFDDQFSVERPDGSNFTLKIRSTKLEDSAMYFCASSDRGQANQPQHFGDGTRLSIL.

V usage is TRBV6-6 and J usage is TRBJ1-1; a weak D match, TRBD1 (6 bases). V lost 11 bases and J lost 5, with 18 bases in between. CDR1 and CDR2 from the germline V gene are MNHNY and SVGAGI (reference sequence). The CDR3 sequence is 13 residues long. CDR3 amino acids: CAANRGGVTEAFF. CDR3 nucleotide sequence: TGTGCCGCCAACCGAGGGGGGGTGACTGAAGCTTTCTTT.

The chain couples TRBV7-9 to TRBJ1-2; TRBD1 might be the D (5 bases). Germline V gives CDR1 SEHNR, CDR2 FQNEAQ (reference sequence). The ends were cut back, 6 bases at V and 4 bases at J, with 12 bases in the middle. The CDR3 consists of 13 residues. The CDR3 reads CASRRGEGYGYTF. The CDR3 coding sequence is TGTGCCAGCAGGCGGGGGGAAGGCTATGGCTACACCTTC.

The rearrangement uses TRBV11-2 and TRBJ2-7, with D possibly being TRBD1 (6 bases). V dropped 6 bases and J dropped 6 bases, with 12 bases sitting between them. The V gene's germline CDR1 is SGHAT and CDR2 FQNNGV. This CDR3 contains 12 residues. CDR3 in amino acids: CASRTGFREQYF. In nucleotides, the CDR3 is TGTGCCAGCAGAACAGGGTTTCGCGAGCAGTACTTC.

The rearrangement uses TRBV7-9 and TRBJ2-1; TRBD1 agrees at 9 bases. After removal of 1 base from V and 5 bases from J, the junction contained 9 bases not matched to a gene. This CDR3 comprises 17 residues. CDR1 is SEHNR and CDR2 is FQNEAQ in the germline V gene (reference sequence). This chain's CDR3 is CASSLVTGGLVDNEQFF. The CDR3, as DNA: TGTGCCAGCAGCTTAGTTACAGGGGGCCTGGTCGACAATGAGCAGTTCTTC. Looking up the rest from reference TRBV7-9 and TRBJ2-1 gives the full variable domain: DTGVSQNPRHKITKRGQNVTFRCDPISEHNRLYWYRQTLGQGPEFLTYFQNEAQLEKSRLLSDRFSAERPKGSFSTLEIQRTEQGDSAMYLCASSLVTGGLVDNEQFFGPGTRLTVL.

The genes are TRBV4-2 and TRBJ2-7; 9 bases are shared with TRBD2. Germline CDR1 is LGHNA and CDR2 is YNFKEQ. J gave up 3 bases and V 4 bases, and 13 bases lay outside the gene matches. The CDR3 has 17 residues. CDR3 DNA: TGTGCCAGCAGCCGTACTCCCGGGACTAGCATCCACTACGAGCAGTACTTC. It yields the protein CASSRTPGTSIHYEQYF.

V and J are TRBV27 and TRBJ1-1; D might be TRBD1 (6 bases). Germline V gives CDR1 MNHEY, CDR2 SMNVEV (reference sequence). V was pared by 7 bases and J by 0 bases, with 15 bases between. This CDR3 contains 15 residues. The CDR3 region has the DNA TGTGCCAGCAAGTCCTTACAGGGCCTGAACACTGAAGCTTTCTTT. Protein: CASKSLQGLNTEAFF.

The J gene is TRBJ2-2, the V gene TRBV7-2; TRBD2 aligns across 12 bases. The V segment lost 1 base and the J segment 4 bases; nucleotides outside the gene matches: 7. The CDR3 spans 18 residues. Germline loops: CDR1 SGHTA, CDR2 FQGNSA. The CDR3 region has the DNA TGTGCCAGCAGCTTAGTTCGGAGACTAGCGGGAGCCACCGGGGAGCTGTTTTTT. Translated: CASSLVRRLAGATGELFF.

This clone turned up a few times. The chain recombines TRBV6-5 with TRBJ1-6; D not certain. From germline, CDR1 is MNHEY and CDR2 SVGAGI. Trimming removed 0 bases at V and 10 bases at J, with 4 bases between. The CDR3 is made up of 12 amino acids. DNA for the CDR3: TGTGCCAGCAGTTACTCGAAATCACCCCTCCACTTT. Amino acids: CASSYSKSPLHF.

The chain recombines TRBV27 with TRBJ1-1; D unresolved. This CDR3 region has 14 residues. Germline V lookup: CDR1 MNHEY, CDR2 SMNVEV (reference sequence). The V and J ends lost 3 bases and 5 bases respectively, with 13 bases between them. The CDR3 DNA follows: TGTGCCAGCAGTTTTCCCGGGAAGAGAACTGAAGCTTTCTTT. This sequence encodes CASSFPGKRTEAFF.

V gene TRBV15 combines with J gene TRBJ1-1, with no clear D. Per germline, CDR1 LNHNV and CDR2 YYDKDF (reference sequence). The CDR3 runs 14 residues. V lost 0 bases, J lost 5 bases, and 10 bases lay in between. The CDR3 protein is CATSRDPLRTEAFF. The DNA for the CDR3 is TGTGCCACCAGCAGAGATCCGTTGAGGACTGAAGCTTTCTTT.

V gene TRBV30 combines with J gene TRBJ2-5; D perhaps matches TRBD2 (6 bases). Germline assignment: CDR1 GTSNPN and CDR2 SVGIG (reference sequence). This CDR3 has 14 amino acids. V was trimmed by 5 bases and J by 3 bases, leaving 16 bases between them. For the CDR3, the DNA is TGTGCCTGGTCTATCCGGGGGACCAAAGAGACCCAGTACTTC. It yields the protein CAWSIRGTKETQYF.

This chain connects TRBV7-8 to TRBJ1-5, with D unresolved. V was clipped by 5 bases and J by 7 bases, with 15 bases between them. This CDR3 is built from 14 residues. The germline CDR1 and CDR2 sequences are SGHVS and FQNEAQ. The CDR3 coding sequence is TGTGCCAGCAGCCCCGGGATACAAGGCCAGCCCCAGCATTTT. This gives the protein CASSPGIQGQPQHF.

This rearrangement joins TRBV5-1 to TRBJ2-7; maybe TRBD2 (6 bases). The germline V gene has CDR1 SGHRS and CDR2 YFSETQ. This CDR3 region has 14 residues. Trimming stripped 2 bases from V and 3 bases from J, with 12 bases between. The CDR3, as DNA: TGCGCCAGCAGCTTCGGGTCGGGAGACTACGAGCAGTACTTC. Its protein product is CASSFGSGDYEQYF.

The V gene is TRBV5-1, the J gene TRBJ1-5, with 9 bases matching TRBD1. CDR1 and CDR2 from the germline V gene are SGHRS and YFSETQ. V shed 0 bases and J 5 bases; nucleotides not matched to a gene: 3. The length of the CDR3 is 15 residues. CDR3 DNA sequence: TGCGCCAGCAGCTTGGGGACAGGGGCTTATCAGCCCCAGCATTTT. Its protein product is CASSLGTGAYQPQHF.

As DNA, the CDR3 is TGCGCCAGCAGCCACAGGGACGTGGGGAACACCGGGGAGCTGTTTTTT. It is translated as CASSHRDVGNTGELFF. The rearrangement joins TRBV4-1 to TRBJ2-2; D is possibly TRBD1 or TRBD2 (5 bases each). This CDR3 region has 16 residues. V was pared by 3 bases and J by 1 base, with 12 bases between. Germline lookup yields CDR1 MGHRA and CDR2 YSYEKL.

The chain employs TRBV6-1 and TRBJ2-7, with TRBD1 matching 7 bases. V lost 6 bases and J lost 2; bases outside the gene matches: 7. Germline CDR1 MNHNS, CDR2 SASEGT. The CDR3 is 14 residues long. The CDR3 DNA is TGTGCCAGCAGACCTCCGGGACAGACCTACGAGCAGTACTTC. Translating gives CASRPPGQTYEQYF.

This clone appeared a single time. J is TRBJ2-1 and V is TRBV2; tentatively, D is TRBD1 or TRBD2 (5 bases each). The CDR3 has 13 residues. Trimming stripped 4 bases from V and 9 bases from J, with 13 bases between. The germline gives CDR1 SNHLY, CDR2 FYNNEI. CDR3 in DNA: TGTGCCAGCAGTGTTAGGGACGGTGGTGAGCAGTTCTTC. Amino acids: CASSVRDGGEQFF.

V usage is TRBV18 and J usage is TRBJ1-6; perhaps TRBD1 as D (6 bases). V lost 4 bases to trimming and J lost 15 bases, with 13 bases between them. The CDR3 contains 12 residues. CDR1 is KGHSH, CDR2 LQKENI, per germline. CDR3 sequence (DNA): TGTGCCAGCTCACAACTCCGGGACAACCTCCACTTT. Amino acid sequence: CASSQLRDNLHF.

The rearrangement joins TRBV19 to TRBJ1-4; D remains unclear. Germline V gene lookup returns CDR1 LNHDA and CDR2 SQIVND (reference sequence). V was shortened by 3 bases and J by 6 bases, with 11 bases between the two germline ends. The CDR3 extends over 14 amino acids. The CDR3: CASSMVERDEKLFF. CDR3 DNA: TGTGCCAGTAGTATGGTAGAGAGAGATGAAAAACTGTTTTTT.

The rearrangement uses TRBV5-5 and TRBJ2-2; no clear D. Germline V gives CDR1 SGHKS, CDR2 YYEKEE (reference sequence). Trimming left V 1 base short and J 0 bases short, with 7 bases between. The CDR3 is 15 amino acids. The CDR3 loop reads CASSLFVANTGELFF. In DNA form, the CDR3 reads TGTGCCAGCAGCTTGTTTGTCGCGAACACCGGGGAGCTGTTTTTT.

The chain couples TRBV7-6 to TRBJ2-6; 7 bases agree with TRBD1. The trim removed 1 base at V and 1 base at J, leaving 7 bases unmatched. Germline CDR1 and CDR2: SGHVS and FNYEAQ. This CDR3 has 18 amino acids. The CDR3 DNA follows: TGTGCCAGCAGCTTAGGGGCAGCCAGGGGGTCTGGGGCCAACGTCCTGACTTTC. Amino acids: CASSLGAARGSGANVLTF.